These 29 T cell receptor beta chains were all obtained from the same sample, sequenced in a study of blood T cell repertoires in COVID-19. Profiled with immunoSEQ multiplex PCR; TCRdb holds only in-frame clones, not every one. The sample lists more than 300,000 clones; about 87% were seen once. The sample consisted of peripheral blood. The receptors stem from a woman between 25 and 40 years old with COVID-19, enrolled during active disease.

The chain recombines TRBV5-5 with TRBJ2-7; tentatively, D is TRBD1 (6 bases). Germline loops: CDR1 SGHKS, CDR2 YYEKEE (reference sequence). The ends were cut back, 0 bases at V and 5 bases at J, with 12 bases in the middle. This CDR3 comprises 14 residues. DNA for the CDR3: TGTGCCAGCAGCTTGGGGACAGCCTTGGACGAGCAGTACTTC. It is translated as CASSLGTALDEQYF.

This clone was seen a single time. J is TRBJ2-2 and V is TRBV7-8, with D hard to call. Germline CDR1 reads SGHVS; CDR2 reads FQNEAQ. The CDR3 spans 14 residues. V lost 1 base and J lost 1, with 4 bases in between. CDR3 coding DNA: TGTGCCAGCAGCTTAGATAGGAACACCGGGGAGCTGTTTTTT. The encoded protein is CASSLDRNTGELFF.

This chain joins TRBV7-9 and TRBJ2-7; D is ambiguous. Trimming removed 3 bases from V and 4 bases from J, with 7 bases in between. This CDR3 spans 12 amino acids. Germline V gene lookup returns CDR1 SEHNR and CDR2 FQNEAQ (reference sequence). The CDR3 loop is CASSLTLYEQYF. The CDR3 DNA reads TGTGCCAGCAGCTTGACACTTTACGAGCAGTACTTC.

The CDR3, as DNA: TGCGCCAGCAGCCAAGATCCCAGCGGGACCGCCTACGAGCAGTACTTC. Translation: CASSQDPSGTAYEQYF. V and J are TRBV4-1 and TRBJ2-7; 7 bases agree with TRBD2. Germline assignment: CDR1 MGHRA and CDR2 YSYEKL. V gave up 0 bases and J gave up 2 bases; unmatched junction bases: 7. This CDR3 has 16 residues.

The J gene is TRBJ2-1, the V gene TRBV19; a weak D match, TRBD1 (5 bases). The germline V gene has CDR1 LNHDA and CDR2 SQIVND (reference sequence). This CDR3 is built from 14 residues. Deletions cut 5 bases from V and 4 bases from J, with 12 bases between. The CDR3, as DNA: TGTGCCAGTAGTGGGCAGGGTGGGTACAATGAGCAGTTCTTC. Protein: CASSGQGGYNEQFF. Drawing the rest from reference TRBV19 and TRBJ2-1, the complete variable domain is DGGITQSPKYLFRKEGQNVTLSCEQNLNHDAMYWYRQDPGQGLRLIYYSQIVNDFQKGDIAEGYSVSREKKESFPLTVTSAQKNPTAFYLCASSGQGGYNEQFFGPGTRLTVL.

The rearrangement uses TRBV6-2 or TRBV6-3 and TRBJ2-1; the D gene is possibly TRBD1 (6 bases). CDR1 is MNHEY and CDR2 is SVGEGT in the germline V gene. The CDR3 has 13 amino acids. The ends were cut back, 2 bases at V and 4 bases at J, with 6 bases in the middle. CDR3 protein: CASSYGQYNEQFF. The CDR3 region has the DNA TGTGCCAGCAGTTACGGACAGTACAATGAGCAGTTCTTC.

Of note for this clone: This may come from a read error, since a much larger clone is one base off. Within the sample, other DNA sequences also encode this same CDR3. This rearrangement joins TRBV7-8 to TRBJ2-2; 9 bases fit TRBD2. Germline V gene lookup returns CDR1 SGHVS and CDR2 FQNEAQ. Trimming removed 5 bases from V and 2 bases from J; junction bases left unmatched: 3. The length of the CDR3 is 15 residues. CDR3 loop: CASSPLAGNTGELFF. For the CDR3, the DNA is TGTGCCAGCAGCCCACTAGCGGGTAACACCGGGGAGCTGTTTTTT.

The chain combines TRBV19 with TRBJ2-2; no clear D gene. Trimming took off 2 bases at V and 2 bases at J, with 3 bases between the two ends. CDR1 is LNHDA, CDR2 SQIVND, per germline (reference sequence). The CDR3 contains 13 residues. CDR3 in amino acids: CASSIQNTGELFF. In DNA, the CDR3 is TGTGCCAGTAGTATACAAAACACCGGGGAGCTGTTTTTT.

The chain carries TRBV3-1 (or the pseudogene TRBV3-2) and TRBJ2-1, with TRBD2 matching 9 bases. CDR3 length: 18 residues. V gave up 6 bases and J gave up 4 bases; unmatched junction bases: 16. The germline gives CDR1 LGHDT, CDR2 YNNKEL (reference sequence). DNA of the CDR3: TGTGCCAGCAGAGCCAAGGAAGTACCTAGCGGGAAGTACAATGAGCAGTTCTTC. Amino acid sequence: CASRAKEVPSGKYNEQFF.

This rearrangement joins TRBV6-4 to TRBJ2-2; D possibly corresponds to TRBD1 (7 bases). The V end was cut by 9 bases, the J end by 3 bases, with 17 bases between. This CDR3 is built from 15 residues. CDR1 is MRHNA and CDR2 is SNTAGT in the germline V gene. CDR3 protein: CASKRQGGDTGELFF. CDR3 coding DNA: TGTGCCAGTAAGCGACAGGGAGGTGACACCGGGGAGCTGTTTTTT.

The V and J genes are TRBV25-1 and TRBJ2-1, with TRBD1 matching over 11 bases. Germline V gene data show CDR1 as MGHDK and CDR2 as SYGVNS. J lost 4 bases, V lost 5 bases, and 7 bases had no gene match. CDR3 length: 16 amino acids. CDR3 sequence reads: CASSHDRDRGYNEQFF. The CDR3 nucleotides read TGTGCCAGCAGTCACGACCGGGACAGGGGGTACAATGAGCAGTTCTTC.

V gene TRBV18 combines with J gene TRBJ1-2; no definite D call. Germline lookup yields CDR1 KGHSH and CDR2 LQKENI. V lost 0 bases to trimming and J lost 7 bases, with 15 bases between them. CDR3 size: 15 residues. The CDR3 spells CASSPPEREGVGYTF. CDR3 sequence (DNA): TGTGCCAGCTCACCACCTGAGAGGGAAGGTGTTGGCTACACCTTC.

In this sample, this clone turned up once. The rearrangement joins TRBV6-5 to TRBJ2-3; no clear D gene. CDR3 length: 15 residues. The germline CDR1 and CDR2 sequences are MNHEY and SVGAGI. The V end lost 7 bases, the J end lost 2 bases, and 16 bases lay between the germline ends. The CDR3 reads CASIRNSIYTDTQYF. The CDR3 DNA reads TGTGCCAGCATCCGAAACTCGATTTACACAGATACGCAGTATTTT.

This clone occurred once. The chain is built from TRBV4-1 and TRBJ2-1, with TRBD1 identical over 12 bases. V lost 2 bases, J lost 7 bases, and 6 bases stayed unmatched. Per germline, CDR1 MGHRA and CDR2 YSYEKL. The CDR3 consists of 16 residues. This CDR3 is CASSQRGQGARNEQFF. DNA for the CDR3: TGCGCCAGCAGCCAACGGGGACAGGGGGCGAGGAATGAGCAGTTCTTC.

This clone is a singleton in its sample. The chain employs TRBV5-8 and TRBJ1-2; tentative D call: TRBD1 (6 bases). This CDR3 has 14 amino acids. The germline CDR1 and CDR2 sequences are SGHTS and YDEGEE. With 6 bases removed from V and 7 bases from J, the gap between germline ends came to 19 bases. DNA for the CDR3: TGTGCCAGCATCCCAAAGGGGGAACTGATTGGCTACACCTTC. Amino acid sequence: CASIPKGELIGYTF.

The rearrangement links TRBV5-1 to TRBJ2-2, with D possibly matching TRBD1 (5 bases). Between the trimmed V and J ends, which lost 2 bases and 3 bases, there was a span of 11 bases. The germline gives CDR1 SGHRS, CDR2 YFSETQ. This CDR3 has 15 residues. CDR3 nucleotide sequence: TGCGCCAGCAGCTTAGGGGTCGATTACACCGGGGAGCTGTTTTTT. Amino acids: CASSLGVDYTGELFF.

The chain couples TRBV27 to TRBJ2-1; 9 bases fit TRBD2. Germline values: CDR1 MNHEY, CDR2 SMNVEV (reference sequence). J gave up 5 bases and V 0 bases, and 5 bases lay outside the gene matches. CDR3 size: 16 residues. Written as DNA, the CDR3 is TGTGCCAGCAGTTTATCGGGCGGGAGGGCCCACAATGAGCAGTTCTTC. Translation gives CASSLSGGRAHNEQFF.

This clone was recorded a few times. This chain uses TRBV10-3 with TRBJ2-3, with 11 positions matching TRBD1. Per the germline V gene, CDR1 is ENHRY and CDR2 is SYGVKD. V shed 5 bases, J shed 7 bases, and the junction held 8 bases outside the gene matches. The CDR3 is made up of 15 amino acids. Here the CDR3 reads CAISPPDRGLNTQYF. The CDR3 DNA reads TGTGCCATCAGTCCGCCGGACAGGGGGCTGAATACGCAGTATTTT.

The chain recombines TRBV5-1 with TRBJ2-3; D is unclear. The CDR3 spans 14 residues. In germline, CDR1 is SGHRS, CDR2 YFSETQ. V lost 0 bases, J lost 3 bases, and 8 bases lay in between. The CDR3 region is CASSLGSWTDTQYF. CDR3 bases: TGCGCCAGCAGCTTGGGTAGTTGGACAGATACGCAGTATTTT.

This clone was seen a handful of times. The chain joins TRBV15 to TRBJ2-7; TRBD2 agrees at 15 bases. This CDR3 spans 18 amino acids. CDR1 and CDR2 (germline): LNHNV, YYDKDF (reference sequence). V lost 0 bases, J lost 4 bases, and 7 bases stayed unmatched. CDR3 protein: CATSRDLGLAGGEYEQYF. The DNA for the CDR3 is TGTGCCACCAGCAGAGATCTGGGACTAGCGGGAGGTGAATACGAGCAGTACTTC. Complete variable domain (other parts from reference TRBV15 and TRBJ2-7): DAMVIQNPRYQVTQFGKPVTLSCSQTLNHNVMYWYQQKSSQAPKLLFHYYDKDFNNEADTPDNFQSRRPNTSFCFLDIRSPGLGDTAMYLCATSRDLGLAGGEYEQYFGPGTRLTVT.

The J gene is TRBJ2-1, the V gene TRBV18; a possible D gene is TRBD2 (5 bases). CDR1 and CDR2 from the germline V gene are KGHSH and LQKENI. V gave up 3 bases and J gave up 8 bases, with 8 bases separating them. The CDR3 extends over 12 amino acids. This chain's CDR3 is CASSPRTDEQFF. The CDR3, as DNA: TGTGCCAGCTCACCCAGGACTGATGAGCAGTTCTTC.

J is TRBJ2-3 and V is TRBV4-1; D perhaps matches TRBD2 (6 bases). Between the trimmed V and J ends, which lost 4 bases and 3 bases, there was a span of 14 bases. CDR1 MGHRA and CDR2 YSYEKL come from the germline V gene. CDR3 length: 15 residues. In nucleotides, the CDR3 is TGCGCCAGCAGCCTTCAAGGGGCGGGAACAGATACGCAGTATTTT. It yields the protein CASSLQGAGTDTQYF.

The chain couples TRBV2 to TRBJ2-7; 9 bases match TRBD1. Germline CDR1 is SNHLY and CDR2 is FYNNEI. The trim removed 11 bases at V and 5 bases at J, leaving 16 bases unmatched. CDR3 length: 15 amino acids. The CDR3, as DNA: TGTGCCCAAGTGTACCGGGACAGGGAAATACACGAGCAGTACTTC. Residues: CAQVYRDREIHEQYF. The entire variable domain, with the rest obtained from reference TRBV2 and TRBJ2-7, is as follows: EPEVTQTPSHQVTQMGQEVILRCVPISNHLYFYWYRQILGQKVEFLVSFYNNEISEKSEIFDDQFSVERPDGSNFTLKIRSTKLEDSAMYFCAQVYRDREIHEQYFGPGTRLTVT.

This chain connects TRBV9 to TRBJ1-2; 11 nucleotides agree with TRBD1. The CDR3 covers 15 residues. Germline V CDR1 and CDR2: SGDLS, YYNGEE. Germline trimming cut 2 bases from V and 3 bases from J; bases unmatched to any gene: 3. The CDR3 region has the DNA TGTGCCAGCAGCGTTGGGACAGGGGGGTACTATGGCTACACCTTC. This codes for CASSVGTGGYYGYTF.

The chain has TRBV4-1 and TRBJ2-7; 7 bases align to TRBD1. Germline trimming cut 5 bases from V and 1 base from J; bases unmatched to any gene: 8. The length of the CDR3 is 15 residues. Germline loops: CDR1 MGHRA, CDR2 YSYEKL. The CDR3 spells CASSVRDSVSYEQYF. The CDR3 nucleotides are TGCGCCAGCAGCGTCCGGGACAGCGTGTCCTACGAGCAGTACTTC.

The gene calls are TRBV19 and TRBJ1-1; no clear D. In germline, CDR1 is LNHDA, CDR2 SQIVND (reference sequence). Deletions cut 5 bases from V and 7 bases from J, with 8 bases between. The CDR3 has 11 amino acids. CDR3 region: CASSVTSEAFF. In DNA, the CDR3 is TGTGCCAGTAGTGTGACAAGTGAAGCTTTCTTT.

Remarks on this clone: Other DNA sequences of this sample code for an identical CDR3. This chain's CDR3 is CASSPDRNYGYTF. In DNA, the CDR3 is TGTGCCAGCAGCCCGGACAGGAACTATGGCTACACCTTC. The rearrangement uses TRBV7-3 and TRBJ1-2; 7 nucleotides line up with TRBD1. Germline loops: CDR1 SGHTA, CDR2 FQGTGA. V lost 5 bases, J lost 2 bases, and 2 bases stayed unmatched. The CDR3 extends over 13 amino acids. The variable domain in full, completed from reference TRBV7-3 and TRBJ1-2, reads GAGVSQTPSNKVTEKGKYVELRCDPISGHTALYWYRQSLGQGPEFLIYFQGTGAADDSGLPNDRFFAVRPEGSVSTLKIQRTERGDSAVYLCASSPDRNYGYTFGSGTRLTVV.

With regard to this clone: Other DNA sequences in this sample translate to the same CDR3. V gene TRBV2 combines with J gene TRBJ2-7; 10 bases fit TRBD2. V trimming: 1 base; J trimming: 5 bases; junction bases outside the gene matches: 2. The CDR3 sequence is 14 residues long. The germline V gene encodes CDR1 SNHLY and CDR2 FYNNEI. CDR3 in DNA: TGTGCCAGCAGTGAAGGGCTAGCGGGAGACGAGCAGTACTTC. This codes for CASSEGLAGDEQYF.

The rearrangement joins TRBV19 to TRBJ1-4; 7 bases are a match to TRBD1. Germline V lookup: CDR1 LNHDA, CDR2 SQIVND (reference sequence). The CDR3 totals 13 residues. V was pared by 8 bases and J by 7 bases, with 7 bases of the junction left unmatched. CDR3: CASSDRVAEKLFF. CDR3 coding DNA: TGTGCCAGTTCCGACAGGGTTGCTGAAAAACTGTTTTTT. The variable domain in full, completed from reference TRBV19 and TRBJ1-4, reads DGGITQSPKYLFRKEGQNVTLSCEQNLNHDAMYWYRQDPGQGLRLIYYSQIVNDFQKGDIAEGYSVSREKKESFPLTVTSAQKNPTAFYLCASSDRVAEKLFFGSGTQLSVL.